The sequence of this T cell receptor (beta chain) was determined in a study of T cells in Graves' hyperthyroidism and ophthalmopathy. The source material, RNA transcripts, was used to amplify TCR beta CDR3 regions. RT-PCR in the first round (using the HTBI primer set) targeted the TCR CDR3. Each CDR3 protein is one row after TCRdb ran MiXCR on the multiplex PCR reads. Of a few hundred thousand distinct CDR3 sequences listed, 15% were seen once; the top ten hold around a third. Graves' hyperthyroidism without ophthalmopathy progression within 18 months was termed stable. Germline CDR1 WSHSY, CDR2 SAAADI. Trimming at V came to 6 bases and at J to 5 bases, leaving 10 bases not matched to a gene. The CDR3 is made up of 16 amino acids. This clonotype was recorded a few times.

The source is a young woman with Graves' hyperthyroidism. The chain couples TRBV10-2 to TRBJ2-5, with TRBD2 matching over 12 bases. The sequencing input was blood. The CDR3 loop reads CASRTLLAGGAETQYF. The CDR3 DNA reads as TGCGCCAGCAGGACCCTCCTAGCGGGAGGGGCGGAGACCCAGTACTTC.